Listed below are T cell receptor beta chains from one sample, sequenced in a study of CD8 T cells in ankylosing spondylitis. TCRdb itself ran the 5' RACE reads through MiXCR, one entry per CDR3 protein. The sample lists fewer than 250,000 distinct CDR3 sequences, around 24% seen once, with 5% to 7.5% in the top ten. The specimen was blood, either unsorted or a sorted T cell fraction (not recorded which). The receptors here all came from a male donor with ankylosing spondylitis or in good health (not recorded which). Both conserved end residues are part of each CDR3. The D gene is left open where the match is weak. Size is omitted from some rows. Given values are once, few, many or a class for expanded clones.

j_call	d_call	v_call	clone_size	cdr3_nt	cdr3_aa
TRBJ1-2	.	TRBV10-3	.	TGTGCCATCAGTGAGTCGGAGGGTGGCTACACCTTC	CAISESEGGYTF
TRBJ1-5	.	TRBV7-2	many	TGTGCCAGCAGCTTAGACGGGTTGATTCAGCCCCAGCATTTT	CASSLDGLIQPQHF
TRBJ1-4	.	TRBV20-1	once	TGCAGTGCTAGTCCCGGACAGCTTGGAGGGGAAAAACTGTTTTTT	CSASPGQLGGEKLFF
TRBJ1-1	TRBD1	TRBV28	many	TGTGCCAGCTCCCGGACAGGGGGCCGGAACACTGAAGCTTTCTTT	CASSRTGGRNTEAFF
TRBJ2-3	.	TRBV6-1	.	TGTGCCAGCAGCAGGACAGTGACAGATACGCAGTATTTT	CASSRTVTDTQYF
TRBJ2-2	TRBD1	TRBV10-3	few	TGTGCCAGCAACAGGGGACGAACCGGGGAGCTGTTTTTT	CASNRGRTGELFF
TRBJ1-4	TRBD1	TRBV5-1	many	TGCGCCAGCAGCGGGACGGGACAGGCTAATGAAAAACTGTTTTTT	CASSGTGQANEKLFF
TRBJ2-5	TRBD1	TRBV5-5	.	TGTGCCAGCAGGCGACAGGGGTTGGGGGAGACCCAGTACTTC	CASRRQGLGETQYF
TRBJ2-7	.	TRBV25-1	.	TGTGCCAGCGGCCTCGGGACCCTGGGGAGCCACGAGCAGTACTTC	CASGLGTLGSHEQYF
TRBJ1-2	.	TRBV29-1	.	TGCAGCGTTGAGGCAGGGACCTATGGCTACACCTTC	CSVEAGTYGYTF
TRBJ2-2	TRBD2	TRBV5-1	.	TGCGCCAGCAGCTTGGGAATGGCTAGCGGGAGATACACCGGGGAGCTGTTTTTT	CASSLGMASGRYTGELFF
TRBJ2-7	TRBD2	TRBV18	few	TGTGCCAGCTCACCACCGTGGTTAGCGGGAGGGAACGAGCAGTACTTC	CASSPPWLAGGNEQYF
TRBJ2-7	TRBD1	TRBV20-1	few	TGCAGTGCTAGTCTTGGACAGGGGGGGCAGTACTTC	CSASLGQGGQYF
TRBJ2-7	.	TRBV12-3/TRBV12-4	.	TGTGCCAGCAGTTTAGTGGGGGCGAGCGAGCAGTACTTC	CASSLVGASEQYF
TRBJ2-1	.	TRBV10-3	many	TGTGCCATCAGTGAAGCCTGGGAGCAGTTCTTC	CAISEAWEQFF
TRBJ1-1	.	TRBV27	many	TGTGCCAGCAGTTACTTTTCACGGGGGCGTGACACTGAAGCTTTCTTT	CASSYFSRGRDTEAFF
TRBJ1-2	.	TRBV20-1	.	TGCAGTGCTAGAGGGCAGGGACCCCTCTATGGCTACACCTTC	CSARGQGPLYGYTF
TRBJ1-1	TRBD1	TRBV11-2	.	TGTGCCAGCAGCTCAACCGGGACAGGGACGCGTGAAGCTTTCTTT	CASSSTGTGTREAFF
TRBJ2-7	TRBD1	TRBV20-1	many	TGCAGTGCTACCTCCGGGACAGGGGTACACGAGCAGTACTTC	CSATSGTGVHEQYF
TRBJ2-7	.	TRBV20-1	many	TGCAGTGCTAGAAAGAGCCCGATCGGTGGTGTGGTGTACTTC	CSARKSPIGGVVYF
TRBJ1-5	.	TRBV10-3	many	TGTGCCATGGCAACAGGGACCAATCAGCCCCAGCATTTT	CAMATGTNQPQHF
TRBJ2-7	TRBD2	TRBV15	.	TGTGCCACTGCTTTGGGACTAGCAGAATACGAGCAGTACTTC	CATALGLAEYEQYF
TRBJ2-5	.	TRBV5-6	.	TGTGCCAGCAGCTTGGAATCGGCCAGGGAGACCCAGTACTTC	CASSLESARETQYF
TRBJ2-4	.	TRBV6-1	many	TGTGCCAGCAGTCGAGGGGTGCCAGCCAAAAACATTCAGTACTTC	CASSRGVPAKNIQYF
TRBJ2-2	TRBD1	TRBV20-1	.	TGCAGTGCTAGAGGGGACAGGGCTGCCGGGGAGCTGTTTTTT	CSARGDRAAGELFF
TRBJ2-7	.	TRBV5-5	.	TGTGCCAGCACTGCCCGGGACACAGGAAACTACGAGCAGTACTTC	CASTARDTGNYEQYF
TRBJ1-2	.	TRBV5-1	many	TGCGCCAGCAGCTTGAGGGGCGTGGGTGGCTACACCTTC	CASSLRGVGGYTF
TRBJ2-3	.	TRBV12-3/TRBV12-4	few	TGTGCCAGCACCCTCACAGGGCTGGAGGCAGATACGCAGTATTTT	CASTLTGLEADTQYF
TRBJ1-2	.	TRBV20-1	.	TGCAGTGCTAGGAGGAGCGGGGGGGACGGCTACACCTTC	CSARRSGGDGYTF